The clone carrying this T cell receptor (beta chain) has ten or more counts. Its cognate antigen is unknown. Germline CDR1 and CDR2: SGHTA and FQGNSA. Trimming left V 3 bases short and J 1 base short, with 10 bases between. CDR3 size: 14 residues. Amplification of TCR beta CDR3 regions used RNA as the template. First-round RT-PCR with HTBI primers amplified the TCR CDR3 region. TCRdb analysed the multiplex PCR reads with MiXCR anew, one entry per CDR3 protein. The profile shows about 520,000 distinct CDR3 sequences, roughly a quarter of them singletons. Lactation, pregnancy, other autoimmune disease or uncontrolled infection excluded patients. These data are taken from a study of T cells in Graves' hyperthyroidism and ophthalmopathy. Overall study findings and caveats: Most expanded thyroid clonotypes above 0.001 also appeared in blood. Researchers report that a 13 V-J model separated ophthalmopathy from stable hyperthyroidism.

The specimen was blood. This TCR came from a woman in her 30s with Graves' ophthalmopathy. The rearrangement joins TRBV7-2 to TRBJ2-7; D might be TRBD2 (5 bases). CDR3 loop: CASSFRERSYEQYF. CDR3 DNA: TGTGCCAGCAGCTTTCGGGAACGATCCTACGAGCAGTACTTC. The complete variable domain, with remaining parts taken from reference TRBV7-2 and TRBJ2-7, reads GAGVSQSPSNKVTEKGKDVELRCDPISGHTALYWYRQSLGQGLEFLIYFQGNSAPDKSGLPSDRFSAERTGGSVSTLTIQRTQQEDSAVYLCASSFRERSYEQYFGPGTRLTVT.